Listed below are T cell receptor beta chains from one sample, sequenced in a study of T cell responses to AZD1222 COVID-19 vaccine. The repertoire was sequenced with immunoSEQ multiplex PCR; TCRdb's copy has only in-frame clones and lacks some. Of 150,000 to 200,000 clones in the sample, 87% were seen once. This sample comprised peripheral blood, obtained on day 0 of MenACWY control vaccination. Source of these receptors: an adult in good health. The CDR3 runs from the conserved cysteine through the conserved F or W. A D gene is named only where the DNA matches it firmly. Some rows mark clone size as missing; the rest say once, few, many or name a class of expanded clone.

clone_size j_call d_call v_call cdr3_aa cdr3_nt
- TRBJ2-3 - TRBV9 CASSVAVESTDTQYF TGTGCCAGCAGCGTAGCGGTGGAGAGCACAGATACGCAGTATTTT
once TRBJ1-4 - TRBV19 CASKSGQNEKLFF TGTGCCAGTAAATCCGGACAGAATGAAAAACTGTTTTTT
- TRBJ2-5 - TRBV2 CASSGTSPETQYF TGTGCCAGCAGTGGCACTAGCCCAGAGACCCAGTACTTC
few TRBJ1-6 - TRBV5-1 CASSLRGASFDSPLHF TGCGCCAGCAGCTTGCGCGGGGCCAGTTTTGATTCACCCCTCCACTTT
- TRBJ2-1 - TRBV12-3/TRBV12-4 CASTGNEQFF TGTGCCAGCACCGGAAATGAGCAGTTCTTC
- TRBJ2-4 - TRBV19 CASTPWGRVAKNIQYF TGTGCCAGTACCCCGTGGGGGCGTGTGGCCAAAAACATTCAGTACTTC
- TRBJ2-1 - TRBV2 CASRDPGVQFF TGTGCCAGCAGAGATCCGGGAGTTCAGTTCTTC
- TRBJ1-1 TRBD1 TRBV9 CASSKGATTTEAFF TGTGCCAGCAGCAAGGGGGCCACGACCACTGAAGCTTTCTTT
- TRBJ2-7 TRBD2 TRBV7-2 CASSSGASGVPYEQYF TGTGCCAGCAGCTCAGGAGCTAGCGGGGTCCCCTACGAGCAGTACTTC
once TRBJ1-1 - TRBV6-5 CAIATLNTEAFF TGTGCCATCGCGACACTGAACACTGAAGCTTTCTTT
- TRBJ2-2 - TRBV4-3 CASSQVSTGGELFF TGCGCCAGCAGCCAAGTGTCTACGGGCGGGGAGCTGTTTTTT
- TRBJ1-2 - TRBV6-6 CASSPGSGYGYTF TGTGCCAGCAGCCCGGGTTCGGGCTATGGCTACACCTTC
- TRBJ2-7 TRBD1 TRBV10-3 CAISPDREGWKYF TGTGCCATCAGTCCAGACAGGGAAGGGTGGAAGTACTTC
once TRBJ2-4 TRBD1 TRBV14 CASSQTGAPAKNIQYF TGTGCCAGCAGCCAAACAGGGGCCCCAGCCAAAAACATTCAGTACTTC
- TRBJ1-2 - TRBV20-1 CSAARESGYTF TGCAGTGCTGCCCGGGAATCTGGCTACACCTTC
- TRBJ2-7 TRBD1 TRBV7-8 CASSGWTGNYEQYF TGTGCCAGCAGTGGATGGACAGGGAACTACGAGCAGTACTTC
- TRBJ2-1 - TRBV28 CALLGGTLCEQFF TGTGCCCTCCTGGGCGGGACTCTCTGTGAGCAGTTCTTC
- TRBJ2-7 TRBD1 TRBV4-1 CASSPGQGDEQYF TGCGCCAGCAGCCCGGGACAGGGGGACGAGCAGTACTTC
- TRBJ2-1 - TRBV29-1 CSVAGRNYNEQFF TGCAGCGTTGCGGGAAGAAACTACAATGAGCAGTTCTTC
- TRBJ2-3 TRBD2 TRBV7-3 CASSPFPIAGAGTDTQYF TGTGCCAGCAGCCCTTTCCCTATAGCGGGAGCGGGAACAGATACGCAGTATTTT
few TRBJ1-2 - TRBV28 CASSLAYGGYTF TGTGCCAGCAGTTTAGCGTACGGTGGCTACACCTTC
- TRBJ2-3 - TRBV27 CASSPYFTDTQYF TGTGCCAGCAGTCCCTATTTCACAGATACGCAGTATTTT
few TRBJ2-7 TRBD1 TRBV7-9 CASSAPGQGPYEQYF TGTGCCAGCAGCGCCCCGGGACAGGGGCCCTACGAGCAGTACTTC
- TRBJ2-3 TRBD2 TRBV19 CASSIRKAGGPNTQYF TGTGCCAGTAGTATTAGGAAAGCGGGAGGGCCTAATACGCAGTATTTT
few TRBJ1-1 - TRBV4-2 CASSRDGLSTEAFF TGTGCCAGCAGCAGGGACGGGCTGAGCACTGAAGCTTTCTTT